A selection of T cell receptor beta chains follows, all from one sample in a study of blood T cell repertoires in COVID-19. Assay: immunoSEQ multiplex PCR; the TCRdb copy retains only in-frame clones and omits some. The table lists fewer than 300,000 clones, roughly 85% of them singletons. The source material was peripheral blood. The receptor set was obtained from a human donor in a cohort sampled during active COVID-19. CDR3s include the opening cysteine and the closing phenylalanine or tryptophan. The D gene is left open where the match is weak. Expanded clones are given a class, and other clones once, few, many or no size at all.

abundance: NA; j_gene: TRBJ1-1; v_gene: TRBV21-1; d_gene: NA; CDR3nt: TGTGCCCCGGGGAGAAGGAAGAACACTGAAGCTTTCTTT; CDR3aa: CAPGRRKNTEAFF
abundance: NA; j_gene: TRBJ1-1; v_gene: TRBV27; d_gene: NA; CDR3nt: TGTGCCAGCAGTTTATACCAGGGGCACAGGAACACTGAAGCTTTCTTT; CDR3aa: CASSLYQGHRNTEAFF
abundance: NA; j_gene: TRBJ2-3; v_gene: TRBV3-1/TRBV3-2; d_gene: TRBD1; CDR3nt: TGTGCCAGCAGCCCTGGACAGGGGGCTACAGATACGCAGTATTTT; CDR3aa: CASSPGQGATDTQYF
abundance: NA; j_gene: TRBJ1-1; v_gene: TRBV28; d_gene: NA; CDR3nt: TGTGCCAGCAGTTCGTCAGGGCTGAACACTGAAGCTTTCTTT; CDR3aa: CASSSSGLNTEAFF
abundance: NA; j_gene: TRBJ2-7; v_gene: TRBV7-9; d_gene: TRBD2; CDR3nt: TGTGCCAGCAGCTCAGGGACTAGCTACGAGCAGTACTTC; CDR3aa: CASSSGTSYEQYF
abundance: NA; j_gene: TRBJ1-2; v_gene: TRBV9; d_gene: TRBD1; CDR3nt: TGTGCCAGCAGCGTCTTGACAGGGAATGGCTACACCTTC; CDR3aa: CASSVLTGNGYTF
abundance: NA; j_gene: TRBJ2-7; v_gene: TRBV3-1/TRBV3-2; d_gene: NA; CDR3nt: TGTGCCAGCAGCCAACAATTACTAACTAGGGACGAGCAGTACTTC; CDR3aa: CASSQQLLTRDEQYF
abundance: NA; j_gene: TRBJ2-7; v_gene: TRBV24-1; d_gene: NA; CDR3nt: TGTGCCACCAGTGCCCCGGGATCCTACGAGCAGTACTTC; CDR3aa: CATSAPGSYEQYF
abundance: NA; j_gene: TRBJ1-6; v_gene: TRBV5-1; d_gene: NA; CDR3nt: TGCGCCAGCAGCTCACTGACAGATAATTCACCCCTCCACTTT; CDR3aa: CASSSLTDNSPLHF
abundance: NA; j_gene: TRBJ2-1; v_gene: TRBV5-1; d_gene: NA; CDR3nt: TGCGCCAGCAGCTTGGATCCTTCGTACAATGAGCAGTTCTTC; CDR3aa: CASSLDPSYNEQFF
abundance: NA; j_gene: TRBJ2-1; v_gene: TRBV7-2; d_gene: NA; CDR3nt: TGTGCCAGCAGCTTATATGTGAGTGAGCAGTTCTTC; CDR3aa: CASSLYVSEQFF
abundance: NA; j_gene: TRBJ1-5; v_gene: TRBV28; d_gene: TRBD1; CDR3nt: TGTGCCAGCACCATGGGGGACAGGGGGAATCAGCCCCAGCATTTT; CDR3aa: CASTMGDRGNQPQHF
abundance: NA; j_gene: TRBJ1-1; v_gene: TRBV10-1; d_gene: NA; CDR3nt: TGCGCCAGCAGTGAAAAGAGGACTATGAACACTGAAGCTTTCTTT; CDR3aa: CASSEKRTMNTEAFF
abundance: few; j_gene: TRBJ2-7; v_gene: TRBV6-1; d_gene: NA; CDR3nt: TGTGCCAGCAGTGAAGGGAAAGGGGTTCCAATCGAGCAGTACTTC; CDR3aa: CASSEGKGVPIEQYF
abundance: NA; j_gene: TRBJ2-2; v_gene: TRBV20-1; d_gene: NA; CDR3nt: TGCAGTGCTAGAGATGGCCCCGAGCTGTTTTTT; CDR3aa: CSARDGPELFF
abundance: NA; j_gene: TRBJ2-5; v_gene: TRBV5-1; d_gene: NA; CDR3nt: TGCGCCAGCAGCTCAGGGGCTGTCGAGACCCAGTACTTC; CDR3aa: CASSSGAVETQYF
abundance: NA; j_gene: TRBJ2-7; v_gene: TRBV6-5; d_gene: NA; CDR3nt: TGTGCCAGCAGTTACCAGAGAGACAGGAATCGGCAGTACTTC; CDR3aa: CASSYQRDRNRQYF
abundance: NA; j_gene: TRBJ2-7; v_gene: TRBV5-5; d_gene: NA; CDR3nt: TGTGCCAGCAGCTCCGCGGGTTCCTACGAGCAGTACTTC; CDR3aa: CASSSAGSYEQYF
abundance: NA; j_gene: TRBJ1-2; v_gene: TRBV6-5; d_gene: TRBD1; CDR3nt: TGTGCCAGCAGGCGACCCGGGACAGGAAACTATGGCTACACCTTC; CDR3aa: CASRRPGTGNYGYTF
abundance: NA; j_gene: TRBJ2-7; v_gene: TRBV3-1/TRBV3-2; d_gene: NA; CDR3nt: TGTGCCAGCAGTGAGGGAGACTACGAGCAGTACTTC; CDR3aa: CASSEGDYEQYF
abundance: NA; j_gene: TRBJ2-1; v_gene: TRBV18; d_gene: TRBD2; CDR3nt: TGTGCCAGCTCACCCCGACTAGCGCGGGGTGTTTGGAATGAGCAGTTCTTC; CDR3aa: CASSPRLARGVWNEQFF
abundance: NA; j_gene: TRBJ1-1; v_gene: TRBV15; d_gene: NA; CDR3nt: TGTGCCACCAGCAGAGATATTGCGGGTACTGAAGCTTTCTTT; CDR3aa: CATSRDIAGTEAFF
abundance: NA; j_gene: TRBJ2-1; v_gene: TRBV4-2; d_gene: TRBD2; CDR3nt: TGTGCCAGCAGCCCCAGAGCGGCTAGCGGGAGGGGTAGCTCCTACAATGAGCAGTTCTTC; CDR3aa: CASSPRAASGRGSSYNEQFF
abundance: few; j_gene: TRBJ2-3; v_gene: TRBV9; d_gene: NA; CDR3nt: TGTGCCAGCAGCGTCTCGGGGAGCACAGATACGCAGTATTTT; CDR3aa: CASSVSGSTDTQYF
abundance: NA; j_gene: TRBJ1-3; v_gene: TRBV11-2; d_gene: TRBD1; CDR3nt: TGTGCCAGCAGCTTAGGACAGGGAGGTGGAAACACCATATATTTT; CDR3aa: CASSLGQGGGNTIYF
abundance: NA; j_gene: TRBJ1-1; v_gene: TRBV6-5; d_gene: TRBD1; CDR3nt: TGTGCCAGCACCCACAGGGGGGTCACTGAAGCTTTCTTT; CDR3aa: CASTHRGVTEAFF
abundance: NA; j_gene: TRBJ2-5; v_gene: TRBV6-2/TRBV6-3; d_gene: NA; CDR3nt: TGTGCCAGCAGTTACGGCGCCTGGACTTCTCAAGAGACCCAGTACTTC; CDR3aa: CASSYGAWTSQETQYF
abundance: NA; j_gene: TRBJ2-7; v_gene: TRBV4-1; d_gene: NA; CDR3nt: TGCGCCAGCAGCCAAGATCTTGGGGCCAGGGAGCAGTACTTC; CDR3aa: CASSQDLGAREQYF
abundance: NA; j_gene: TRBJ1-2; v_gene: TRBV9; d_gene: NA; CDR3nt: TGTGCCAGCAGCGTAGTGACAGGTGGCTACACCTTC; CDR3aa: CASSVVTGGYTF
abundance: NA; j_gene: TRBJ1-4; v_gene: TRBV11-2; d_gene: NA; CDR3nt: TGTGCCAGCAGCACAAGGGAGACCTTGAAGAAACTGTTTTTT; CDR3aa: CASSTRETLKKLFF
abundance: once; j_gene: TRBJ2-7; v_gene: TRBV7-9; d_gene: NA; CDR3nt: TGTGCCAGCAGCTCTTCAGGGTTGTACGAGCAGTACTTC; CDR3aa: CASSSSGLYEQYF
abundance: NA; j_gene: TRBJ2-1; v_gene: TRBV28; d_gene: NA; CDR3nt: TGTGCCAGCAGTTTAACTCTTTCTACCTACAATGAGCAGTTCTTC; CDR3aa: CASSLTLSTYNEQFF
abundance: NA; j_gene: TRBJ2-1; v_gene: TRBV19; d_gene: TRBD1; CDR3nt: TGTGCCAGTAGCCCCCTAGGACAGGGTCGGGACAATGAGCAGTTCTTC; CDR3aa: CASSPLGQGRDNEQFF
abundance: NA; j_gene: TRBJ2-5; v_gene: TRBV30; d_gene: NA; CDR3nt: TGTGCCTGGAGCAGGGGTCGATCCGAGACCCAGTACTTC; CDR3aa: CAWSRGRSETQYF
abundance: NA; j_gene: TRBJ1-1; v_gene: TRBV28; d_gene: NA; CDR3nt: TGTGCCAGCAGTTTACGAAGTTGGGGCAGGAAGGGGAACGGATTGAACACTGAAGCTTTCTTT; CDR3aa: CASSLRSWGRKGNGLNTEAFF
abundance: NA; j_gene: TRBJ2-7; v_gene: TRBV5-1; d_gene: NA; CDR3nt: TGCGCCAGCAGCTTGGAGGGGGGGTTCTACGAGCAGTACTTC; CDR3aa: CASSLEGGFYEQYF
abundance: NA; j_gene: TRBJ2-7; v_gene: TRBV4-1; d_gene: NA; CDR3nt: TGCGCCAGCAGCCAATACGGACTCCCGGGCTACGAGCAGTACTTC; CDR3aa: CASSQYGLPGYEQYF
abundance: once; j_gene: TRBJ2-7; v_gene: TRBV27; d_gene: TRBD2; CDR3nt: TGTGCCAGCAGCCGTGCGGGGGCCTACGAGCAGTACTTC; CDR3aa: CASSRAGAYEQYF
abundance: NA; j_gene: TRBJ2-7; v_gene: TRBV11-2; d_gene: TRBD2; CDR3nt: TGTGCCAGCAGCCGCGGGACTAGCGTAGCCGAGCAGTACTTC; CDR3aa: CASSRGTSVAEQYF
abundance: NA; j_gene: TRBJ2-7; v_gene: TRBV11-2; d_gene: TRBD1; CDR3nt: TGTGCCAGCAGCCCCCGGGACAGGGGGGTCTACGAGCAGTACTTC; CDR3aa: CASSPRDRGVYEQYF
abundance: few; j_gene: TRBJ2-7; v_gene: TRBV21-1; d_gene: NA; CDR3nt: TGTGCCGAACCGGGACAGGGGGCCCACGAGCAGTACTTC; CDR3aa: CAEPGQGAHEQYF
abundance: NA; j_gene: TRBJ1-2; v_gene: TRBV9; d_gene: NA; CDR3nt: TGTGCCAGCAGCGTAGGGGGGAGGGCCGACGGGCTAGGCTACACCTTC; CDR3aa: CASSVGGRADGLGYTF
abundance: NA; j_gene: TRBJ2-1; v_gene: TRBV2; d_gene: NA; CDR3nt: TGTGCCTCGGACTGGTACAATGAGCAGTTCTTC; CDR3aa: CASDWYNEQFF
abundance: NA; j_gene: TRBJ2-1; v_gene: TRBV27; d_gene: NA; CDR3nt: TGTGCCAGCAGTTTGAACAGCCCCCTATACGATGAGCAGTTCTTC; CDR3aa: CASSLNSPLYDEQFF
abundance: NA; j_gene: TRBJ1-5; v_gene: TRBV5-1; d_gene: TRBD1; CDR3nt: TGCGCCAGCAGCTTGGATCCCGGGACAGCGGAGCCCCAGCATTTT; CDR3aa: CASSLDPGTAEPQHF